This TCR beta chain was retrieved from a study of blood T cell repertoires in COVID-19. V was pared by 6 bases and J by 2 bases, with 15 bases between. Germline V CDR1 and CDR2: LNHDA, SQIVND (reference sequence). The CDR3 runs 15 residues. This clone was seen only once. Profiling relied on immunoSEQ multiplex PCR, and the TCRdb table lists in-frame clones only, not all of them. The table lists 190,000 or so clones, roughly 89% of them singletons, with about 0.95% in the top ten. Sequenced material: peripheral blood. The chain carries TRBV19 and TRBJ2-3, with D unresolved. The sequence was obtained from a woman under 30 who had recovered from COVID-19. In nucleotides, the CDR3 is TGTGCCAGTAGGGTATCAATGGGCCCCACAGATACGCAGTATTTT. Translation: CASRVSMGPTDTQYF.